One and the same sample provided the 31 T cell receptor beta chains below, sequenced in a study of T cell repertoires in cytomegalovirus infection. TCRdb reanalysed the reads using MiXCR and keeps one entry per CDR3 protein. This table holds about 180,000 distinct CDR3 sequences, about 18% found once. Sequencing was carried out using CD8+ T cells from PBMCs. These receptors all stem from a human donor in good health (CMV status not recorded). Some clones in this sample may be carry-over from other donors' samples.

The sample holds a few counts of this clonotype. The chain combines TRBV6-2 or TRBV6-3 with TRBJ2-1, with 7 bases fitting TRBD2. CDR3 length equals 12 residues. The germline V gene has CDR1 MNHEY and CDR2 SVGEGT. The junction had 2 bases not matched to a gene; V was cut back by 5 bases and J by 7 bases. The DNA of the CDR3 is TGTGCCAGCAGTCGGGGGGAGAATGAGCAGTTCTTC. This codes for CASSRGENEQFF.

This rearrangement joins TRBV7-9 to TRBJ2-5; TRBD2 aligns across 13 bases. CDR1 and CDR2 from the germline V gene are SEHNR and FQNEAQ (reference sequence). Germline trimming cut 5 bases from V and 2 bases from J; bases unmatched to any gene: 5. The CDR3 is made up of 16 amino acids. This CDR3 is CASSTTSGGRQETQYF. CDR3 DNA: TGTGCCAGCAGCACGACTAGCGGGGGGCGACAAGAGACCCAGTACTTC.

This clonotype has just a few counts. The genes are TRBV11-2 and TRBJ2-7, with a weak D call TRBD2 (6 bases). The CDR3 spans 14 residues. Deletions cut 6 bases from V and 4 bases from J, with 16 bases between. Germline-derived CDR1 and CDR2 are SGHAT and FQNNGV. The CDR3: CASRPPGLLYEQYF. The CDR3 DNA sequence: TGTGCCAGCAGGCCTCCGGGACTTTTATACGAGCAGTACTTC.

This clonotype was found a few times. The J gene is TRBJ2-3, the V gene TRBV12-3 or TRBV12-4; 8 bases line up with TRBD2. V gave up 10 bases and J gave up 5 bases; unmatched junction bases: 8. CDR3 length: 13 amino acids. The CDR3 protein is CAIDSGVGDTQYF. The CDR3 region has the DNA TGTGCCATCGATAGCGGGGTTGGAGATACGCAGTATTTT.

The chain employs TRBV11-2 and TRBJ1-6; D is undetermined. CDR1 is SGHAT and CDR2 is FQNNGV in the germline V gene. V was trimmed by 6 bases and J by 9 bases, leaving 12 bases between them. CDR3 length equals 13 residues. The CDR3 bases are TGTGCCAGCAGTCTCGGGGATTCTTCACCCCTCCACTTT. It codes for CASSLGDSSPLHF.

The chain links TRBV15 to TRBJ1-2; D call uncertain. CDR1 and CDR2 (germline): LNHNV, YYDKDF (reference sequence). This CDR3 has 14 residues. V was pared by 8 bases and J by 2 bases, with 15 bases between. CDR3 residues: CATSDGGLNYGYTF. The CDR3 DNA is TGTGCCACCTCTGACGGAGGATTAAACTATGGCTACACCTTC.

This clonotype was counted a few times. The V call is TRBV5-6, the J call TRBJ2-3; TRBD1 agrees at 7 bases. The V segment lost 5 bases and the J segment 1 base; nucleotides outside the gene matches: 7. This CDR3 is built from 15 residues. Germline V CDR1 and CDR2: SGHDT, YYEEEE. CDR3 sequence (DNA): TGTGCCAGCAGTCCGGTCGGGACAGGCACAGATACGCAGTATTTT. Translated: CASSPVGTGTDTQYF.

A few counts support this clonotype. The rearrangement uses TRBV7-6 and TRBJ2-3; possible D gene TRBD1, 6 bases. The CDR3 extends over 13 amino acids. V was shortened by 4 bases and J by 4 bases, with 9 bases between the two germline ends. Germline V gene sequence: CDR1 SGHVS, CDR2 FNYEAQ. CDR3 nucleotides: TGTGCCAGCAGCTCACAGGGCCCAGATACGCAGTATTTT. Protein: CASSSQGPDTQYF. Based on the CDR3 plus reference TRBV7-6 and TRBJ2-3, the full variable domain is GAGVSQSPRYKVTKRGQDVALRCDPISGHVSLYWYRQALGQGPEFLTYFNYEAQQDKSGLPNDRFSAERPEGSISTLTIQRTEQRDSAMYRCASSSQGPDTQYFGPGTRLTVL.

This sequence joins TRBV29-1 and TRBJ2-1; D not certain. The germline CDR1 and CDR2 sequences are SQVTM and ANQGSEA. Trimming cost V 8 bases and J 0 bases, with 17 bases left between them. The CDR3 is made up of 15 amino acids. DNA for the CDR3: TGCAGCCTGAGACCACTCCCCAGCTCCTACAATGAGCAGTTCTTC. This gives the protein CSLRPLPSSYNEQFF.

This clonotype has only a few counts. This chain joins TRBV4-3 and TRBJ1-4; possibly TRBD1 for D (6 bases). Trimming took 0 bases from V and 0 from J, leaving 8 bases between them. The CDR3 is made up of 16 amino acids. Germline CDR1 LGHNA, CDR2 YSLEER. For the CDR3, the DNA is TGCGCCAGCAGCCAAGAGGACAGTGCAACTAATGAAAAACTGTTTTTT. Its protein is CASSQEDSATNEKLFF.

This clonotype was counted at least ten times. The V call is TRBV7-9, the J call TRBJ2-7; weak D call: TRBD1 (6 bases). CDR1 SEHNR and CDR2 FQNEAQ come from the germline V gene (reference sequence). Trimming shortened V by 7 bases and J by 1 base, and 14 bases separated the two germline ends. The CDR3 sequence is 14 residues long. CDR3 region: CASIAQGGSYEQYF. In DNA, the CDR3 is TGTGCCAGCATCGCACAGGGCGGATCCTACGAGCAGTACTTC.

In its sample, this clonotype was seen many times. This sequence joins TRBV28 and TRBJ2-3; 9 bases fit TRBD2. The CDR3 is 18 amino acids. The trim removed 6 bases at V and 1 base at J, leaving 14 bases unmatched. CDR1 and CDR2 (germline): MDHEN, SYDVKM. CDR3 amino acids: CASSPRGGWGGGTDTQYF. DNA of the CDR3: TGTGCCAGCAGCCCGCGGGGGGGTTGGGGCGGGGGCACAGATACGCAGTATTTT.

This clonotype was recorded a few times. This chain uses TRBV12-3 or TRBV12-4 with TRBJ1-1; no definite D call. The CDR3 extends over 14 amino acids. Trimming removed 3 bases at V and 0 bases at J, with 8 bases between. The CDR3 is CASSLRVMNTEAFF. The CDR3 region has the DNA TGTGCCAGCAGTTTGAGGGTTATGAACACTGAAGCTTTCTTT.

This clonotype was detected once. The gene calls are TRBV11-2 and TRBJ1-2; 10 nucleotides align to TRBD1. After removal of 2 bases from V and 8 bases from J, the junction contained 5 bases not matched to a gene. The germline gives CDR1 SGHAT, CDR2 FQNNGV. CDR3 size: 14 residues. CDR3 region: CASSLRPGQGGYTF. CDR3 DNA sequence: TGTGCCAGCAGCTTAAGGCCGGGACAGGGGGGCTACACCTTC.

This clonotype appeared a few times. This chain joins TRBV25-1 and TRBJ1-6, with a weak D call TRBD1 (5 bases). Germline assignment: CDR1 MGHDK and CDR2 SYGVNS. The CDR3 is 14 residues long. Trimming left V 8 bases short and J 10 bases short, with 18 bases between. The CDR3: CASRVRGSWSPLHF. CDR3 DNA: TGTGCCAGCCGCGTCCGGGGGAGTTGGTCACCCCTCCACTTT.

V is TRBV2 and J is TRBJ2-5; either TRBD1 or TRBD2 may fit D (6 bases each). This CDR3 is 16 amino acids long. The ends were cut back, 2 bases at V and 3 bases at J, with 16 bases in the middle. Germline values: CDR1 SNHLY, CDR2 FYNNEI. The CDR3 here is CASSERLGGPEETQYF. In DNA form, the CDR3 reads TGTGCCAGCAGTGAAAGGTTGGGGGGCCCTGAAGAGACCCAGTACTTC.

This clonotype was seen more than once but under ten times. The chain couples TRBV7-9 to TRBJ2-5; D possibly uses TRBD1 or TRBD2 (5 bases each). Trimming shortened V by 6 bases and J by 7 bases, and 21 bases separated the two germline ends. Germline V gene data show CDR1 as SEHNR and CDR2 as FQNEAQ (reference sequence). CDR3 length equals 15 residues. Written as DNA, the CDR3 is TGTGCCAGCAGTTCCGGGACCAGCAACGCGGGGACCCAGTACTTC. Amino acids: CASSSGTSNAGTQYF.

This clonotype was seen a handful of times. The CDR3 reads CASSYGTASNQPQHF. CDR3 DNA sequence: TGTGCCAGCAGTTACGGGACAGCTAGCAATCAGCCCCAGCATTTT. The chain has TRBV6-2 or TRBV6-3 and TRBJ1-5; TRBD1 matches 7 bases. Trimming cost V 2 bases and J 0 bases; bases outside gene matches: 1. CDR3 length: 15 amino acids. Germline loops: CDR1 MNHEY, CDR2 SVGEGT.

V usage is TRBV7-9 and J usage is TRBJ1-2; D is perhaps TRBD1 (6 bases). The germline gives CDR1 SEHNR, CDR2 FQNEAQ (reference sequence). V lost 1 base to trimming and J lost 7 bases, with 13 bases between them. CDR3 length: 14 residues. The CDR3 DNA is TGTGCCAGCAGCTTAGTCCCACAGGGAGCTGGCTACACCTTC. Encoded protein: CASSLVPQGAGYTF.

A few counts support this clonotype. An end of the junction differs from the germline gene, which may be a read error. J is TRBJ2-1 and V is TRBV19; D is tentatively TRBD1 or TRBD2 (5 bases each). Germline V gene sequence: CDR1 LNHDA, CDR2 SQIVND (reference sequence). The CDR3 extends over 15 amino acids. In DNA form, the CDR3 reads TGTGCCAGTAGAATAGGGACGTACCCCTACAATGAGCAGTTCTTC. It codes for CASRIGTYPYNEQFF.

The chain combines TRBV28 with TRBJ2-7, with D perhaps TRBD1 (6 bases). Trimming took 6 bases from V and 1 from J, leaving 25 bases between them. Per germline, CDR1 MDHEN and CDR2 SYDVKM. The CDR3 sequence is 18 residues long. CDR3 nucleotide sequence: TGTGCCAGCAGCTCATCTATCGACAGGATCGATACGTCCTACGAGCAGTACTTC. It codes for CASSSSIDRIDTSYEQYF.

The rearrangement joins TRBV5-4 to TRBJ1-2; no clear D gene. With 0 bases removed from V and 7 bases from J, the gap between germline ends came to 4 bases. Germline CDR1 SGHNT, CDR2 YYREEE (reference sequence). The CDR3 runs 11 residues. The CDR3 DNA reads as TGTGCCAGCAGCTTGGCCGGTGGCTACACCTTC. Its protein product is CASSLAGGYTF.

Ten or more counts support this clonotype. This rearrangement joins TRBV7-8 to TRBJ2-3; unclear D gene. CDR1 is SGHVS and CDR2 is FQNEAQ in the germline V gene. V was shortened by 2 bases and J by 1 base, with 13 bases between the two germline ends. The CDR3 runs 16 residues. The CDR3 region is CASSLRSGPGTDTQYF. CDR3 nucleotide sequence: TGTGCCAGCAGCTTAAGAAGTGGACCTGGCACAGATACGCAGTATTTT.

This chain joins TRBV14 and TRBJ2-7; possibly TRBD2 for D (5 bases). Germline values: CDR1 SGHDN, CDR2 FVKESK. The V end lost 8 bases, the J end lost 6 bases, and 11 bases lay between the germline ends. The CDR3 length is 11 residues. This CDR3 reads CASARGIEQYF. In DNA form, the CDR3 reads TGTGCCAGCGCCCGGGGAATCGAGCAGTACTTC.

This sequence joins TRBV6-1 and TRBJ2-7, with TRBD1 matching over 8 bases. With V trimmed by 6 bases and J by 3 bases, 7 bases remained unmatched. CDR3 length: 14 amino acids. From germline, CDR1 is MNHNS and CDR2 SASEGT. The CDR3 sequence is CASSYGQGNYEQYF. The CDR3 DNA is TGTGCCAGCAGCTATGGACAGGGAAACTACGAGCAGTACTTC.

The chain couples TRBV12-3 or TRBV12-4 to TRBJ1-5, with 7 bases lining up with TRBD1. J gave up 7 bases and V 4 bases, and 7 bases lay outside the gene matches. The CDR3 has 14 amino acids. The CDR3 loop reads CASSWRQGQQPQHF. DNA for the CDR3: TGTGCCAGCAGTTGGCGACAGGGCCAACAGCCCCAGCATTTT.

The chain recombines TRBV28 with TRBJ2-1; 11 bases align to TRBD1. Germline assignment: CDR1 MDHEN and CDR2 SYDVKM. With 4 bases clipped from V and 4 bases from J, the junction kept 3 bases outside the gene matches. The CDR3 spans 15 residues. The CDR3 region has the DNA TGTGCCAGCAGTTGGGACAGGGGGTGGTACAATGAGCAGTTCTTC. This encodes CASSWDRGWYNEQFF.

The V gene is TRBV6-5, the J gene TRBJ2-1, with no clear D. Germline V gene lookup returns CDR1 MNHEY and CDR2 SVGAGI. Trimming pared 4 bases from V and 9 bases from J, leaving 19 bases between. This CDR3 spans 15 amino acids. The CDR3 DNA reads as TGTGCCAGCAGTTCCCCGGGTCAACTCTCCATTGAGCAGTTCTTC. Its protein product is CASSSPGQLSIEQFF.

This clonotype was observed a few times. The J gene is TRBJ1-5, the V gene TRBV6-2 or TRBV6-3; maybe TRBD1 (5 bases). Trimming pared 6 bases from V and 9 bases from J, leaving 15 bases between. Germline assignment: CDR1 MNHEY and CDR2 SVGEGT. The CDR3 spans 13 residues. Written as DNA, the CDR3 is TGTGCCAGCAGCGACAGCCTGTTAATGCCCCAGCATTTT. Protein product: CASSDSLLMPQHF.

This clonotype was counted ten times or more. In nucleotides, the CDR3 is TGTGCCAGCAGTTTGGGACTAGCGGGGGCTAGTGAGCAGTTCTTC. As protein: CASSLGLAGASEQFF. The rearrangement links TRBV6-1 to TRBJ2-1, with 14 bases matching TRBD2. This CDR3 has 15 residues. The V and J ends lost 5 bases and 9 bases, in that order; junction bases with no gene match: 6. In germline, CDR1 is MNHNS, CDR2 SASEGT.

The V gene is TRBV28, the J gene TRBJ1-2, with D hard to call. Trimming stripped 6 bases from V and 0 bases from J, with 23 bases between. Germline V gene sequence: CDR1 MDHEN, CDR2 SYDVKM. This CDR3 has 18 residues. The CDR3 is CASRKKGGYSLANYGYTF. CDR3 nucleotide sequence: TGTGCCAGCAGAAAAAAGGGAGGGTACAGCTTAGCTAACTATGGCTACACCTTC.